A selection of T cell receptor beta chains follows, all from one sample in a study of blood T cell repertoires in COVID-19. The table came from immunoSEQ multiplex PCR; TCRdb's copy has only in-frame clones and leaves some out. The sample comprises around 80,000 clones, 80% to 90% of which are singletons, and just under 0.6% rests with the top ten. The sequencing input was peripheral blood. The receptors stem from a man aged 55 to 70 with acute or convalescent COVID-19. Each CDR3 is given with its conserved first and last residue. The D gene is left open where the match is weak. Clone size appears in some rows only: once, few, many, or a class for an expanded clone.

v_gene: TRBV18
d_gene: TRBD1
j_gene: TRBJ2-1
abundance: -
CDR3nt: TGTGCCAGCTCAACGGACAGGGGACCTCCCTACAATGAGCAGTTCTTC
CDR3aa: CASSTDRGPPYNEQFF

v_gene: TRBV11-2
d_gene: -
j_gene: TRBJ2-3
abundance: -
CDR3nt: TGTGCCAGCAGCTTGAGCACCCCAGATACGCAGTATTTT
CDR3aa: CASSLSTPDTQYF

v_gene: TRBV10-1
d_gene: -
j_gene: TRBJ2-3
abundance: -
CDR3nt: TGCGCCAGCAGTGAGTCGTTTCGGAGGAGCACAGATACGCAGTATTTT
CDR3aa: CASSESFRRSTDTQYF

v_gene: TRBV21-1
d_gene: -
j_gene: TRBJ2-4
abundance: -
CDR3nt: TGTGCCAGCAGCATATTTTCAGGAACGCGGGAAATAGCCAAAAACATTCAGTACTTC
CDR3aa: CASSIFSGTREIAKNIQYF

v_gene: TRBV11-2
d_gene: TRBD2
j_gene: TRBJ2-3
abundance: -
CDR3nt: TGTGCCAGCAGCTTAGACCGACTAGCGGGGGGGATAGATACGCAGTATTTT
CDR3aa: CASSLDRLAGGIDTQYF

v_gene: TRBV29-1
d_gene: TRBD1
j_gene: TRBJ1-1
abundance: -
CDR3nt: TGCAGCGTTGGACAGGGGGCAGATACTGAAGCTTTCTTT
CDR3aa: CSVGQGADTEAFF

v_gene: TRBV7-3
d_gene: -
j_gene: TRBJ2-7
abundance: -
CDR3nt: TGTGCCAGCAGCTTAAATGGGGCGGTAACCGAGCAGTACTTC
CDR3aa: CASSLNGAVTEQYF

v_gene: TRBV5-1
d_gene: -
j_gene: TRBJ2-2
abundance: -
CDR3nt: TGCGCCAGCAGCTTGACGATACAGAACACCGGGGAGCTGTTTTTT
CDR3aa: CASSLTIQNTGELFF

v_gene: TRBV19
d_gene: TRBD1
j_gene: TRBJ1-3
abundance: -
CDR3nt: TGTGCCAGTAGTCCGACAGGGGCTACTGGAAACACCATATATTTT
CDR3aa: CASSPTGATGNTIYF

v_gene: TRBV30
d_gene: -
j_gene: TRBJ1-4
abundance: -
CDR3nt: TGTGCCGCTCTCGGTGGTAATGAAAAACTGTTTTTT
CDR3aa: CAALGGNEKLFF

v_gene: TRBV14
d_gene: -
j_gene: TRBJ2-5
abundance: -
CDR3nt: TGTGCCAGCAGCCTTAGGACTATCCAAGAGACCCAGTACTTC
CDR3aa: CASSLRTIQETQYF

v_gene: TRBV12-5
d_gene: TRBD1
j_gene: TRBJ1-2
abundance: once
CDR3nt: TGTGCTAGTGGTTTGTCGACAGGGGGAGATGGCTACACCTTC
CDR3aa: CASGLSTGGDGYTF

v_gene: TRBV28
d_gene: -
j_gene: TRBJ1-2
abundance: -
CDR3nt: TGTGCCAGCAGAGACCAGGATAACTATGGCTACACCTTC
CDR3aa: CASRDQDNYGYTF

v_gene: TRBV5-8
d_gene: -
j_gene: TRBJ1-6
abundance: -
CDR3nt: TGTGCCAGCAGCTACCGCAGCGGTTATAATTCACCCCTCCACTTT
CDR3aa: CASSYRSGYNSPLHF

v_gene: TRBV9
d_gene: TRBD2
j_gene: TRBJ2-1
abundance: few
CDR3nt: TGTGCCAGCAGCCCACCTAGCGGGGGCCACTACAATGAGCAGTTCTTC
CDR3aa: CASSPPSGGHYNEQFF

v_gene: TRBV7-3
d_gene: -
j_gene: TRBJ1-1
abundance: -
CDR3nt: TGTGCCAGCAGCTTACATCAGGGTATCACTGAAGCTTTCTTT
CDR3aa: CASSLHQGITEAFF

v_gene: TRBV19
d_gene: -
j_gene: TRBJ1-3
abundance: -
CDR3nt: TGTGCCACCAAAGCAACTGCGGGCCTCTCGGCGGCTGGAAACACCATATATTTT
CDR3aa: CATKATAGLSAAGNTIYF

v_gene: TRBV27
d_gene: -
j_gene: TRBJ2-1
abundance: -
CDR3nt: TGTGCCAGCAGTCCAAGACAGGTTGTCGGGCAGTTCTTC
CDR3aa: CASSPRQVVGQFF

v_gene: TRBV6-5
d_gene: -
j_gene: TRBJ1-4
abundance: -
CDR3nt: TGTGCCAGCAGGGACCCAGGGAAGAATGAAAAACTGTTTTTT
CDR3aa: CASRDPGKNEKLFF

v_gene: TRBV18
d_gene: TRBD1
j_gene: TRBJ1-1
abundance: -
CDR3nt: TGTGCCAGCTCACCATCCGGGACAGGGGCCCTTGAAGCTTTCTTT
CDR3aa: CASSPSGTGALEAFF

v_gene: TRBV27
d_gene: -
j_gene: TRBJ2-4
abundance: -
CDR3nt: TGTGCCAGCAGTTTATCGTGGGAGGAGTTAGCCAAAAACATTCAGTACTTC
CDR3aa: CASSLSWEELAKNIQYF

v_gene: TRBV24-1
d_gene: -
j_gene: TRBJ1-2
abundance: -
CDR3nt: TGTGCCACCAGTCCCGGAGGGGAGGGCGCGGGTAAAGGCTACACCTTC
CDR3aa: CATSPGGEGAGKGYTF

v_gene: TRBV11-1
d_gene: TRBD1
j_gene: TRBJ2-7
abundance: -
CDR3nt: TGTGCCAGCACCCGAATTTCGACAGGGATGAACGAGCAGTACTTC
CDR3aa: CASTRISTGMNEQYF

v_gene: TRBV6-6
d_gene: -
j_gene: TRBJ2-5
abundance: -
CDR3nt: TGTGCCAGCAGTACTGGAGCCAGGGGGACCCAGTACTTC
CDR3aa: CASSTGARGTQYF

v_gene: TRBV7-9
d_gene: -
j_gene: TRBJ1-2
abundance: once
CDR3nt: TGTGCCAGCAGCCCTCAGGGCAACTATGGCTACACCTTC
CDR3aa: CASSPQGNYGYTF

v_gene: TRBV9
d_gene: TRBD1
j_gene: TRBJ2-7
abundance: -
CDR3nt: TGTGCCAGCAGCGTAGGAGACAGGGTTAGGTACGAGCAGTACTTC
CDR3aa: CASSVGDRVRYEQYF

v_gene: TRBV7-9
d_gene: TRBD1
j_gene: TRBJ1-1
abundance: -
CDR3nt: TGTGCCAGCAGCTTAGGGCAAATATACAGGGGCGCGAACACTGAAGCTTTCTTT
CDR3aa: CASSLGQIYRGANTEAFF

v_gene: TRBV19
d_gene: -
j_gene: TRBJ1-1
abundance: -
CDR3nt: TGTGCCAGTAGTATGGCAGCGGGGAACACTGAAGCTTTCTTT
CDR3aa: CASSMAAGNTEAFF

v_gene: TRBV9
d_gene: -
j_gene: TRBJ2-3
abundance: -
CDR3nt: TGTGCCAGCAGCGTCAGCCCCGGGGGCACAGATACGCAGTATTTT
CDR3aa: CASSVSPGGTDTQYF

v_gene: TRBV5-1
d_gene: TRBD1
j_gene: TRBJ1-1
abundance: -
CDR3nt: TGCGCCAGCAGCTTGGGACAGGGGGCCTACACTGAAGCTTTCTTT
CDR3aa: CASSLGQGAYTEAFF

v_gene: TRBV6-6
d_gene: -
j_gene: TRBJ2-7
abundance: -
CDR3nt: TGTGCCAGCAGTTACTCGACAACCCAATCCTACGAGCAGTACTTC
CDR3aa: CASSYSTTQSYEQYF

v_gene: TRBV6-5
d_gene: -
j_gene: TRBJ2-7
abundance: once
CDR3nt: TGTGCCAGCAGTTACTCTGACACGGCCGAGCAGTACTTC
CDR3aa: CASSYSDTAEQYF

v_gene: TRBV12-5
d_gene: TRBD1
j_gene: TRBJ1-1
abundance: -
CDR3nt: TGTGCTAGTGATCAGACAGGGTGGACTGAAGCTTTCTTT
CDR3aa: CASDQTGWTEAFF

v_gene: TRBV30
d_gene: -
j_gene: TRBJ1-2
abundance: -
CDR3nt: TGTGCCTCAAGACAGCTGAACTATGGCTACACCTTC
CDR3aa: CASRQLNYGYTF

v_gene: TRBV24-1
d_gene: -
j_gene: TRBJ1-1
abundance: -
CDR3nt: TGTGCCACCAGTGCCCAAACAGGGCGAGCTTTCTTT
CDR3aa: CATSAQTGRAFF

v_gene: TRBV24-1
d_gene: -
j_gene: TRBJ1-5
abundance: -
CDR3nt: TGTGCCACCAGACCAGAGGAAATCAGCAATCAGCCCCAGCATTTT
CDR3aa: CATRPEEISNQPQHF

v_gene: TRBV11-2
d_gene: -
j_gene: TRBJ2-7
abundance: -
CDR3nt: TGTGCCAGCAGCCTAAAAAGCACAGGAATCTACGAGCAGTACTTC
CDR3aa: CASSLKSTGIYEQYF